This T cell receptor beta chain was identified in a study of cytomegalovirus exposure and HLA in healthy donors. Primers included in the PCR were 60 Vbeta and 13 Jbeta primers. Profiled with immunoSEQ multiplex PCR; TCRdb holds only in-frame clones, not every one. The sample carries some 180,000 clones, roughly 82% recorded once. The study, taken as a whole, reports: Reportedly, a later analysis found an Asian-associated ancestry cluster had fewer N-insertions than the approximately 670-donor mean. Accounts indicate the classifier identified cytomegalovirus status with strong specificity and sensitivity.

A word on this clone: Its antigen is unknown.

The V gene lost 0 bases and the J gene lost 4 bases, with 21 bases spanning the gap. This CDR3 spans 17 amino acids. CDR1 is GTSNPN, CDR2 SVGIG, per germline (reference sequence). The chain has TRBV30 and TRBJ1-1, with D possibly matching TRBD1 (6 bases). The sample was PBMCs. This TCR was sampled from a girl between 2 and 10 years old in good health and CMV-seropositive. The CDR3 protein is CAWSVAGAGVLSTEAFF. CDR3 nucleotides: TGTGCCTGGAGTGTGGCCGGGGCAGGGGTTTTGAGCACTGAAGCTTTCTTT.